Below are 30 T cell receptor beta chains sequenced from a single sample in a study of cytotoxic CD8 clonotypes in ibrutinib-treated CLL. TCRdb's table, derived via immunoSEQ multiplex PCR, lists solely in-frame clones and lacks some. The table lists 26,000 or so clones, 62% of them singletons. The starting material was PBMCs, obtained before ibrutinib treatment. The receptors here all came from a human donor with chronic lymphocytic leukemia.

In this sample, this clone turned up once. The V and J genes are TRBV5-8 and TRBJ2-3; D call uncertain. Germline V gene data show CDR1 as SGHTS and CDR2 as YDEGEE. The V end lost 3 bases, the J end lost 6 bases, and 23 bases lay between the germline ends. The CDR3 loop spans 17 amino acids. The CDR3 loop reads CASSSLYAIKIGDTQYF. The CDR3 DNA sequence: TGTGCCAGCAGCTCCCTCTACGCAATAAAAATAGGGGATACGCAGTATTTT.

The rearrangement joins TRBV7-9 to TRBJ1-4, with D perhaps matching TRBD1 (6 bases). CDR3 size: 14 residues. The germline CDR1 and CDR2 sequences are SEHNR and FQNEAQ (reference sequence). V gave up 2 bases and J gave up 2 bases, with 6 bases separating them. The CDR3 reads CASSLRGTNEKLFF. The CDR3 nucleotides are TGTGCCAGCAGCTTAAGGGGGACTAATGAAAAACTGTTTTTT.

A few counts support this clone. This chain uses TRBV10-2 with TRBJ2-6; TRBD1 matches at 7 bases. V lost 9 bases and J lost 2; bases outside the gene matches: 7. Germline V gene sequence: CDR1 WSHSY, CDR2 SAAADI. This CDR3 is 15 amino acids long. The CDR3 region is CASSEGGAGANVLTF. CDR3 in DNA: TGCGCCAGTTCCGAAGGGGGCGCTGGGGCCAACGTCCTGACTTTC.

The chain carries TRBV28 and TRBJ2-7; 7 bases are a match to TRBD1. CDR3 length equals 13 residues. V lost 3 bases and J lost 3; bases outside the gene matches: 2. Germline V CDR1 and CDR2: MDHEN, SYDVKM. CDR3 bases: TGTGCCAGCAGTTTTGGACAGGACTACGAGCAGTACTTC. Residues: CASSFGQDYEQYF.

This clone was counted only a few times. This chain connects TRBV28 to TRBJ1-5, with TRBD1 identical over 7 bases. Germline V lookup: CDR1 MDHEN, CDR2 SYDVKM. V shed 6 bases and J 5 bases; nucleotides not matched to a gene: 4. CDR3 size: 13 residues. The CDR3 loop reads CASRGQSYQPQHF. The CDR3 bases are TGTGCCAGCAGGGGACAGTCCTATCAGCCCCAGCATTTT.

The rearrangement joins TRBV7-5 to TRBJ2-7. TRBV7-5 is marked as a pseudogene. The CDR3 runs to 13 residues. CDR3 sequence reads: CVRSLDTDPREYF. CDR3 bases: TGTGTCAGAAGCTTAGACACGGACCCACGGGAGTACTTC.

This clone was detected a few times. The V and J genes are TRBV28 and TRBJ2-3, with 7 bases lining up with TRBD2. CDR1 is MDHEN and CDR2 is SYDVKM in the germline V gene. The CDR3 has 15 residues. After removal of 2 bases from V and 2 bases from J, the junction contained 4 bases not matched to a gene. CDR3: CASSLRGGATDTQYF. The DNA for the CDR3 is TGTGCCAGCAGTTTAAGGGGAGGGGCCACAGATACGCAGTATTTT.

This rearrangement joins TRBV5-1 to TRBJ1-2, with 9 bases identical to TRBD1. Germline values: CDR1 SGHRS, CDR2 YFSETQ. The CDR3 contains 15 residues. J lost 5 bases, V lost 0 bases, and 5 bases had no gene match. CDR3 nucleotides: TGCGCCAGCAGCTTGGTCACAGGGGGCGCTTATGGCTACACCTTC. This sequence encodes CASSLVTGGAYGYTF.

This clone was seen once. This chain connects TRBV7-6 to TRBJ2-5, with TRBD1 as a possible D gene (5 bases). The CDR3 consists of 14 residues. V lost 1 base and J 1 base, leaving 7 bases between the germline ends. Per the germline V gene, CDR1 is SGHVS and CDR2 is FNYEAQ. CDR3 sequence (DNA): TGTGCCAGCAGCTTAGTAGGGGTCCAAGAGACCCAGTACTTC. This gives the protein CASSLVGVQETQYF.

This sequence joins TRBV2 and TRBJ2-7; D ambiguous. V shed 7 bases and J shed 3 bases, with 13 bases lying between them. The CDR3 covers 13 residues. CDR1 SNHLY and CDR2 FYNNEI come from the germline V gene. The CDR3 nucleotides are TGTGCCAGCACCGAGTCGGACGGCTACGAGCAGTACTTC. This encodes CASTESDGYEQYF.

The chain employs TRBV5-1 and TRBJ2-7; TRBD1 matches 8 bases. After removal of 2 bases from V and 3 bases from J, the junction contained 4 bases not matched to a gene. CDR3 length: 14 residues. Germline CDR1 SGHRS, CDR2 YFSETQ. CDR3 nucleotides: TGCGCCAGCAGCTTCAACGGACAGGGCTACGAGCAGTACTTC. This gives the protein CASSFNGQGYEQYF.

The CDR3 region has the DNA TGCGCCAGCAGCCAAGAGATAATTAGCTACGAGCAGTACTTC. Amino acid sequence: CASSQEIISYEQYF. The chain combines TRBV4-1 with TRBJ2-7; D is ambiguous. The CDR3 length is 14 residues. Germline CDR1 and CDR2: MGHRA and YSYEKL. V was trimmed by 0 bases and J by 3 bases, leaving 9 bases between them.

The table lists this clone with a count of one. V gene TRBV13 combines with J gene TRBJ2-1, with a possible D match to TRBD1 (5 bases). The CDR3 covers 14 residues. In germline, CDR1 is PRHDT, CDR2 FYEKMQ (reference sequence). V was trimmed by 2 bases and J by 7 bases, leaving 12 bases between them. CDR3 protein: CASSLQLTGNEQFF. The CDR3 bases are TGTGCCAGCAGCTTACAACTAACAGGAAATGAGCAGTTCTTC.

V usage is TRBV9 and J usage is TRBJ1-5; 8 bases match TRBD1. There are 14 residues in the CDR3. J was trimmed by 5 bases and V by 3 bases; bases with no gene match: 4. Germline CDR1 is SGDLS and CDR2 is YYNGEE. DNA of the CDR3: TGTGCCAGCAGCGGCCACAGGGGGGATCAGCCCCAGCATTTT. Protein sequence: CASSGHRGDQPQHF.

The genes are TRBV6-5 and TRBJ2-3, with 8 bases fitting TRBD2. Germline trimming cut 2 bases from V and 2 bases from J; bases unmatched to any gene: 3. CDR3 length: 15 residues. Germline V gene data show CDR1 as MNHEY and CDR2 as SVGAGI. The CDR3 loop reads CASSYGAGDTDTQYF. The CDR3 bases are TGTGCCAGCAGTTACGGAGCGGGGGACACAGATACGCAGTATTTT.

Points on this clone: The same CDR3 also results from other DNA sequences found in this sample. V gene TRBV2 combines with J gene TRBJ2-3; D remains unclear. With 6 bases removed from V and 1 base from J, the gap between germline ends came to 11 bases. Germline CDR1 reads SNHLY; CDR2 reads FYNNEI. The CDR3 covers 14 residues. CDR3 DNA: TGTGCCAGCAGCCCAGAGGCCCGCACAGATACGCAGTATTTT. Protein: CASSPEARTDTQYF.

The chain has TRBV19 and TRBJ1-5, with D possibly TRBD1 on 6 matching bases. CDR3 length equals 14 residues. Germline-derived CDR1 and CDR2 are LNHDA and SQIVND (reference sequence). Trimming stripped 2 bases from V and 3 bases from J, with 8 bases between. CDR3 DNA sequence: TGTGCCAGTAGTATACGGGACACCAATCAGCCCCAGCATTTT. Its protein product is CASSIRDTNQPQHF. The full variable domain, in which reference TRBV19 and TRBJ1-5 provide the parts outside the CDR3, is DGGITQSPKYLFRKEGQNVTLSCEQNLNHDAMYWYRQDPGQGLRLIYYSQIVNDFQKGDIAEGYSVSREKKESFPLTVTSAQKNPTAFYLCASSIRDTNQPQHFGDGTRLSIL.

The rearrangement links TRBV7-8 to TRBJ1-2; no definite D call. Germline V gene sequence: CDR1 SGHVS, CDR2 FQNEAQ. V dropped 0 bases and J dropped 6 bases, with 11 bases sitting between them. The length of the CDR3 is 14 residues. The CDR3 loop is CASSLALTLDGYTF. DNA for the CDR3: TGTGCCAGCAGCTTAGCGCTGACACTAGATGGCTACACCTTC.

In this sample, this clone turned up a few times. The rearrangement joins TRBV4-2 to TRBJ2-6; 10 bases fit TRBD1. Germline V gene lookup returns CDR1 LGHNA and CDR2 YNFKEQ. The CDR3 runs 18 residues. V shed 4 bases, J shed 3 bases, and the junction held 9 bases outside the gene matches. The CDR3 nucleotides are TGTGCCAGCAGCCGGATAGGACAGGGGGATAGTGGGGCCAACGTCCTGACTTTC. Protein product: CASSRIGQGDSGANVLTF.

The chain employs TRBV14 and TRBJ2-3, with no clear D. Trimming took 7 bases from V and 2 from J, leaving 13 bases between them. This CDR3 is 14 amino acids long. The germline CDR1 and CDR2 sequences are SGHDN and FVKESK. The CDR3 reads CASTATYTTDTQYF. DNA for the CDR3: TGTGCCAGCACTGCGACCTACACCACAGATACGCAGTATTTT. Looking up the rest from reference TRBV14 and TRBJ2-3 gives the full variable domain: EAGVTQFPSHSVIEKGQTVTLRCDPISGHDNLYWYRRVMGKEIKFLLHFVKESKQDESGMPNNRFLAERTGGTYSTLKVQPAELEDSGVYFCASTATYTTDTQYFGPGTRLTVL.

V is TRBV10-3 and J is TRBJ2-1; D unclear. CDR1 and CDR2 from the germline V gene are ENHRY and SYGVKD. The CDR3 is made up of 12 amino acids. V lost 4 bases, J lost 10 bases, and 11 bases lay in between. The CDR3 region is CAISANLREQFF. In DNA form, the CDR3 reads TGTGCCATCAGTGCCAACCTGCGGGAGCAGTTCTTC.

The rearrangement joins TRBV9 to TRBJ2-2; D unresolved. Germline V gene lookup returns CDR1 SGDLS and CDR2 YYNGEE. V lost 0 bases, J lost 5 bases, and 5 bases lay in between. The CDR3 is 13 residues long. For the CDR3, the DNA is TGTGCCAGCAGCGTAGAAAGTACCGGGGAGCTGTTTTTT. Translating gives CASSVESTGELFF.

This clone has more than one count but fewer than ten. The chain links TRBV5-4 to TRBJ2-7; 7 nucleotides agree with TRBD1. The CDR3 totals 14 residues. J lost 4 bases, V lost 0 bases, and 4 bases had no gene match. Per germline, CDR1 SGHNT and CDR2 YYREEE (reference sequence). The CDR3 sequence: CASSLGVQGYEQYF. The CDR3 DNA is TGTGCCAGCAGCTTGGGGGTACAGGGGTACGAGCAGTACTTC. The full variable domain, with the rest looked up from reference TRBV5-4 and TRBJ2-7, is ETGVTQSPTHLIKTRGQQVTLRCSSQSGHNTVSWYQQALGQGPQFIFQYYREEENGRGNFPPRFSGLQFPNYSSELNVNALELDDSALYLCASSLGVQGYEQYFGPGTRLTVT.

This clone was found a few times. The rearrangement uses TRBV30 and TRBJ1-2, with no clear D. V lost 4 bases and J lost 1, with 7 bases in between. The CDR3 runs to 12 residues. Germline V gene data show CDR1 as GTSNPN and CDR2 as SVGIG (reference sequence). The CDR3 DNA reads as TGTGCCTGGACGAGCTTTAACTATGGCTACACCTTC. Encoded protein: CAWTSFNYGYTF.

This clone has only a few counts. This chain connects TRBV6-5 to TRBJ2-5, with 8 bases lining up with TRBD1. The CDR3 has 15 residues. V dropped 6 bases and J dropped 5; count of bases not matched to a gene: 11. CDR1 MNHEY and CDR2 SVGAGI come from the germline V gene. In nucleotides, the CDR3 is TGTGCCAGCAGACCCGGACAGGGAGAGGCCGAGACCCAGTACTTC. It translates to CASRPGQGEAETQYF.

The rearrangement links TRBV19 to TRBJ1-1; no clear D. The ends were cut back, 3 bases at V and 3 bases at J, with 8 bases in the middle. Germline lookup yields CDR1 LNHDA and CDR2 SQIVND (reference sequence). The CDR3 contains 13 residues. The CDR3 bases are TGTGCCAGTAGTATTGCAGTAGACACTGAAGCTTTCTTT. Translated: CASSIAVDTEAFF.

CDR3 residues: CASSAGTSRKTYGYTF. CDR3 DNA sequence: TGCGCCAGCAGTGCCGGTACATCGCGAAAGACCTATGGCTACACCTTC. The chain uses TRBV10-1 and TRBJ1-2; the D is unclear. Germline values: CDR1 WNHNN, CDR2 SYGVQD (reference sequence). The V end lost 4 bases, the J end lost 4 bases, and 19 bases lay between the germline ends. This CDR3 has 16 amino acids.

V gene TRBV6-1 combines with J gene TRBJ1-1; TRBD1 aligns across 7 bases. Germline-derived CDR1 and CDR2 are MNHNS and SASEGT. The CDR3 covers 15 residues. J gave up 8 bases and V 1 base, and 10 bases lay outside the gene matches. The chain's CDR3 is CASSEESGGVNEAFF. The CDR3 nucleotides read TGTGCCAGCAGTGAAGAATCAGGGGGTGTGAACGAAGCTTTCTTT.

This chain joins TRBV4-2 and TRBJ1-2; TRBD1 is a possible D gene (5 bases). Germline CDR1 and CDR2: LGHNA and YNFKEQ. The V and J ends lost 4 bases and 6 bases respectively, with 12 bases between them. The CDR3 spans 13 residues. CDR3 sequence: CASSPGGSHGYTF. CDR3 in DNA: TGTGCCAGCAGCCCCGGGGGATCTCATGGCTACACCTTC.

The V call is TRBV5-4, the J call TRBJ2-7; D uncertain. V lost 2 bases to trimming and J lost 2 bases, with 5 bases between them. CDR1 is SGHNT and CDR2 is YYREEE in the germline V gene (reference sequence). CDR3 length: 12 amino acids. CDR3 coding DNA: TGTGCCAGCAGCTTCGCTACCTACGAGCAGTACTTC. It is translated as CASSFATYEQYF.